These 31 T cell receptor beta chains originate from one sample sequenced in a study of early T cells in non-severe SARS-CoV-2 infection. One entry per CDR3 protein, called by TCRdb with MiXCR from the 5' RACE reads. The data show roughly 51,000 distinct CDR3 sequences, around 6.5% seen once. The sequencing here drew on whole blood, taken at baseline. The receptors here all came from an adult who was a healthcare worker with PCR-confirmed SARS-CoV-2 infection or an uninfected control (not recorded which).

The table lists this clonotype with many counts. The chain links TRBV12-3 or TRBV12-4 to TRBJ2-5, with D possibly TRBD1 on 6 matching bases. The V and J ends lost 6 bases and 0 bases respectively, with 11 bases between them. This CDR3 contains 14 residues. The CDR3 DNA sequence: TGTGCCAGCAGGGCTACAGGGAACCAAGAGACCCAGTACTTC. Its translation is CASRATGNQETQYF.

In this sample, this clonotype turned up many times. The V call is TRBV21-1, the J call TRBJ1-1; the table gives TRBD1 as D, unverified against the DNA. TRBV21-1 is described as a pseudogene. The CDR3 spans 17 residues. The CDR3 reads CASSPRGGDRANTEAFF. In nucleotides, the CDR3 is TGTGCCAGCAGCCCGAGGGGAGGGGACAGGGCCAACACTGAAGCTTTCTTT.

The J gene is TRBJ2-5, the V gene TRBV6-6; D may be TRBD1 (7 bases). Trimming stripped 2 bases from V and 5 bases from J, with 15 bases between. The CDR3 totals 15 residues. Germline values: CDR1 MNHNY, CDR2 SVGAGI (reference sequence). The CDR3: CASSYGGGVPETQYF. The CDR3 DNA follows: TGTGCCAGCAGTTACGGAGGGGGCGTCCCGGAGACCCAGTACTTC.

This clonotype was found a few times. The chain carries TRBV7-3 and TRBJ1-1; weak D call: TRBD1 (5 bases). From germline, CDR1 is SGHTA and CDR2 FQGTGA. The CDR3 totals 12 residues. Deletions cut 5 bases from V and 6 bases from J, with 10 bases between. The CDR3 nucleotides are TGTGCCAGCAGCCCCGGGGGGGCTGAAGCTTTCTTT. It translates to CASSPGGAEAFF.

This clonotype came up many times. At one end, the junction sequence differs from germline, possibly due to a read error. The chain links TRBV7-7 to TRBJ2-2; tentative D call: TRBD2 (5 bases). The germline gives CDR1 SSHAT, CDR2 FNYEAQ (reference sequence). This CDR3 contains 14 residues. This CDR3 is CASSLKGATGELFF. The DNA of the CDR3 is TGTGCTAGCAGCTTGAAGGGAGCCACCGGGGAGCTGTTTTTT.

The chain employs TRBV5-1 and TRBJ2-1; TRBD1 matches 8 bases. Germline CDR1 and CDR2: SGHRS and YFSETQ. The junction had 6 bases not matched to a gene; V was cut back by 0 bases and J by 7 bases. The CDR3 sequence is 15 residues long. The CDR3 sequence is CASSLAGQGWNEQFF. For the CDR3, the DNA is TGCGCCAGCAGCTTGGCCGGACAGGGATGGAATGAGCAGTTCTTC.

Concerning this clonotype itself: This clone may be a read error of a much larger clone one base away. The chain employs TRBV5-6 and TRBJ1-1, with D unresolved. The CDR3 length is 14 residues. CDR1 and CDR2 from the germline V gene are SGHDT and YYEEEE. CDR3: CVSSLSSYGTEAFF. The CDR3 DNA follows: TGTGTCAGCAGCTTGTCATCGTACGGCACTGAAGCTTTCTTT. The full variable domain, with the rest looked up from reference TRBV5-6 and TRBJ1-1, is DAGVTQSPTHLIKTRGQQVTLRCSPKSGHDTVSWYQQALGQGPQFIFQYYEEEERQRGNFPDRFSGHQFPNYSSELNVNALLLGDSALYLCVSSLSSYGTEAFFGQGTRLTVV.

The V call is TRBV2, the J call TRBJ2-3; D is ambiguous. CDR1 is SNHLY, CDR2 FYNNEI, per germline. V was cut by 7 bases and J by 2 bases, with 10 bases left in between. The CDR3 has 13 residues. CDR3 coding DNA: TGTGCCAGCACGGGCGGAATCACAGATACGCAGTATTTT. Its translation is CASTGGITDTQYF.

At least ten counts were recorded for this clonotype. The J gene is TRBJ1-6, the V gene TRBV2; 7 bases match TRBD1. The CDR3 is 16 residues long. Germline loops: CDR1 SNHLY, CDR2 FYNNEI. Trimming at V came to 2 bases and at J to 8 bases, leaving 9 bases not matched to a gene. The DNA of the CDR3 is TGTGCCAGCAGTGAATTAGGGGGCCAAAGGGATTCACCCCTCCACTTT. The encoded protein is CASSELGGQRDSPLHF.

This clonotype turned up a few times. The chain has TRBV7-8 and TRBJ2-2, with 10 bases matching TRBD1. CDR1 SGHVS and CDR2 FQNEAQ come from the germline V gene. There are 16 residues in the CDR3. With 6 bases clipped from V and 4 bases from J, the junction kept 8 bases outside the gene matches. The CDR3 sequence: CASRAPRDRGTGELFF. The CDR3 DNA follows: TGTGCCAGCAGAGCCCCCCGGGACAGGGGCACCGGGGAGCTGTTTTTT.

This clonotype was seen at least ten times. The chain uses TRBV5-4 and TRBJ2-7, with a weak D call TRBD1 (6 bases). V gave up 1 base and J gave up 5 bases, with 10 bases separating them. The CDR3 is 13 amino acids. Germline lookup yields CDR1 SGHNT and CDR2 YYREEE (reference sequence). CDR3 in DNA: TGTGCCAGCAGCTTGTCAGGGGTCCACGAGCAGTACTTC. Translating it yields CASSLSGVHEQYF.

This clonotype was detected ten times or more. The rearrangement joins TRBV3-1 to TRBJ2-1; 7 bases align to TRBD2. This CDR3 has 19 amino acids. Trimming took 0 bases from V and 0 from J; bases not matched to a gene: 11. Germline CDR1 and CDR2: LGHDT and YNNKEL (reference sequence). Written as DNA, the CDR3 is TGTGCCAGCAGCCAAGATAGAACGGGGGGACCACCCTCCTACAATGAGCAGTTCTTC. This encodes CASSQDRTGGPPSYNEQFF.

At least ten counts were recorded for this clonotype. CDR3 bases: TGTGCCAGCAGTACAAGGATACAAGAGACCCAGTACTTC. It codes for CASSTRIQETQYF. The chain employs TRBV6-2 or TRBV6-3 and TRBJ2-5; D is unclear. V was shortened by 5 bases and J by 2 bases, with 9 bases between the two germline ends. CDR1 is MNHEY and CDR2 is SVGEGT in the germline V gene. This CDR3 comprises 13 residues.

The chain combines TRBV6-5 with TRBJ2-7, with D possibly TRBD2 on 7 matching bases. This CDR3 spans 12 amino acids. V was shortened by 2 bases and J by 7 bases, with 9 bases between the two germline ends. Per germline, CDR1 MNHEY and CDR2 SVGAGI. The DNA of the CDR3 is TGTGCCAGCAGTTACAGGGGGGGAGAGCAGTACTTC. Amino acid sequence: CASSYRGGEQYF.

This clonotype was counted many times. The rearrangement links TRBV4-3 to TRBJ2-3; D gene ambiguous. There are 15 residues in the CDR3. V was pared by 1 base and J by 0 bases, with 8 bases between. Germline CDR1 LGHNA, CDR2 YSLEER. In DNA form, the CDR3 reads TGCGCCAGCAGCCAAGGTCGGCACAGCACAGATACGCAGTATTTT. Translating it yields CASSQGRHSTDTQYF.

As to this clonotype: A much larger clone is a single base away; this may be a read error. The V gene is TRBV18, the J gene TRBJ1-6, with D possibly matching TRBD1 (6 bases). Germline CDR1 reads KGHSH; CDR2 reads LQKENI. The CDR3 loop spans 20 amino acids. The chain's CDR3 is CASSQWGATRDGSYNTPLHF. DNA of the CDR3: TGTGCCAGCTCACAATGGGGGGCGACTAGGGACGGCTCCTATAATACACCCCTCCACTTT.

The table lists this clonotype with many counts. This chain connects TRBV3-1 to TRBJ1-4; D is unresolved. In germline, CDR1 is LGHDT, CDR2 YNNKEL (reference sequence). This CDR3 comprises 13 residues. The germline V and J ends were trimmed by 1 base and 14 bases, with 14 bases remaining between them. Written as DNA, the CDR3 is TGTGCCAGCAGCCAAGCTAGTGTAGCACCGCTGTTTTTT. This translates into CASSQASVAPLFF.

Many counts were recorded for this clonotype. The chain combines TRBV2 with TRBJ2-3; 9 bases align to TRBD2. J gave up 0 bases and V 7 bases, and 14 bases lay outside the gene matches. Germline lookup yields CDR1 SNHLY and CDR2 FYNNEI. This CDR3 has 18 residues. CDR3 loop: CASTQRGFSGGSTDTQYF. The DNA for the CDR3 is TGTGCCAGCACCCAAAGGGGTTTTAGCGGGGGTAGCACAGATACGCAGTATTTT.

In its sample, this clonotype was seen a few times. The chain has TRBV11-3 and TRBJ1-1; D ambiguous. V shed 1 base and J shed 1 base, with 13 bases lying between them. CDR1 is SGHNT and CDR2 is YENEEA in the germline V gene. The CDR3 sequence is 16 residues long. This CDR3 is CASSLVILDQNTEAFF. CDR3 coding DNA: TGTGCCAGCAGCTTAGTGATTCTGGACCAGAACACTGAAGCTTTCTTT.

Ten or more counts support this clonotype. The CDR3 sequence: CASRGQGMNNSPLHF. CDR3 DNA sequence: TGTGCCAGCAGGGGACAGGGGATGAATAATTCACCCCTCCACTTT. The chain employs TRBV7-9 and TRBJ1-6; 10 nucleotides align to TRBD1. The J segment lost 5 bases and the V segment lost 6 bases, leaving 4 bases of the junction unmatched. Germline CDR1 is SEHNR and CDR2 is FQNEAQ (reference sequence). CDR3 length equals 15 residues.

In its sample, this clonotype was seen a few times. The chain employs TRBV11-2 and TRBJ2-5; D is ambiguous. Trimming removed 5 bases at V and 2 bases at J, with 12 bases between. Germline CDR1 is SGHAT and CDR2 is FQNNGV. The CDR3 contains 14 residues. CDR3 protein: CASSPIVGQETQYF. The CDR3 bases are TGTGCCAGCAGCCCTATTGTGGGGCAAGAGACCCAGTACTTC.

The J gene is TRBJ2-4, the V gene TRBV28; D may correspond to TRBD1 or TRBD2 (5 bases each). CDR3 size: 15 residues. V was cut by 6 bases and J by 6 bases, with 18 bases left in between. CDR1 and CDR2 (germline): MDHEN, SYDVKM. The CDR3 loop is CASSFLGAGRNIQYF. The CDR3 DNA sequence: TGTGCCAGCAGCTTCCTCGGGGCCGGCAGAAACATTCAGTACTTC.

The chain couples TRBV12-3 or TRBV12-4 to TRBJ2-1; 12 positions match TRBD1. The CDR3 sequence is 15 residues long. V shed 4 bases, J shed 7 bases, and the junction held 5 bases outside the gene matches. The CDR3 DNA reads as TGTGCCAGCAGTTCTCGGGACAGGGGGCGAAATGAGCAGTTCTTC. The encoded protein is CASSSRDRGRNEQFF.

This clonotype was detected ten times or more. The gene calls are TRBV10-3 and TRBJ1-1; D is ambiguous. V was trimmed by 0 bases and J by 7 bases, leaving 12 bases between them. This CDR3 region has 14 residues. Per the germline V gene, CDR1 is ENHRY and CDR2 is SYGVKD. The CDR3 spells CAISESRTANEAFF. CDR3 bases: TGTGCCATCAGTGAGTCCAGGACGGCGAATGAAGCTTTCTTT.

This clonotype was found many times. The CDR3 loop reads CASSHNMVGVGDTEAFF. The CDR3 DNA is TGTGCCAGCAGCCATAACATGGTTGGAGTCGGGGACACTGAAGCTTTCTTT. The chain is built from TRBV3-1 and TRBJ1-1; D is ambiguous. Germline V gene data show CDR1 as LGHDT and CDR2 as YNNKEL (reference sequence). The V and J ends lost 3 bases and 3 bases respectively, with 20 bases between them. The CDR3 has 17 amino acids.

The CDR3 reads CASSLVGGGLAGVVGDEQFF. The CDR3 DNA is TGTGCCAGCAGCTTGGTGGGAGGCGGACTAGCGGGGGTAGTCGGCGATGAGCAGTTCTTC. The chain recombines TRBV5-6 with TRBJ2-1, with 13 bases lining up with TRBD2. CDR1 and CDR2 (germline): SGHDT, YYEEEE. The ends lost 0 bases at V and 8 bases at J; junction bases unmatched: 17. CDR3 length equals 20 residues.

The chain employs TRBV18 and TRBJ1-6; D is unresolved. This CDR3 has 16 amino acids. Looked up from germline, CDR1 is KGHSH and CDR2 is LQKENI. The V gene lost 2 bases and the J gene lost 0 bases, with 8 bases spanning the gap. The CDR3 reads CASSPEPISYNSPLHF. The CDR3 bases are TGTGCCAGCTCACCAGAACCAATCTCCTATAATTCACCCCTCCACTTT.

The chain couples TRBV5-5 to TRBJ2-3, with 7 bases fitting TRBD1. The CDR3 covers 14 residues. Per germline, CDR1 SGHKS and CDR2 YYEKEE (reference sequence). Trimming removed 2 bases from V and 3 bases from J; junction bases left unmatched: 3. The CDR3 DNA sequence: TGTGCCAGCAGCTTAACGACAGGGACAGATACGCAGTATTTT. As protein: CASSLTTGTDTQYF.

The chain has TRBV11-2 and TRBJ2-7; D might be TRBD2 (7 bases). This CDR3 is built from 15 residues. The germline V gene encodes CDR1 SGHAT and CDR2 FQNNGV. Between the trimmed V and J ends, which lost 1 base and 0 bases, there was a span of 10 bases. CDR3 residues: CASSLGGGPSYEQYF. The CDR3 DNA follows: TGTGCCAGCAGCTTAGGGGGGGGGCCCTCCTACGAGCAGTACTTC.

This clonotype was seen a few times. This chain connects TRBV21-1 to TRBJ1-4; the table's D call, TRBD1, has no DNA check behind it. TRBV21-1 is designated a pseudogene. This CDR3 is 17 amino acids long. This CDR3 reads CASSPSPEQSTNEKLFF. CDR3 bases: TGTGCCAGCAGCCCATCCCCCGAACAGTCAACTAATGAAAAACTGTTTTTT.

Note on this clonotype: This may stem from a read error, because a much larger clone lies one nucleotide away. The chain links TRBV4-1 to TRBJ2-1; D gene ambiguous. Germline V CDR1 and CDR2: MGHRA, YSYEKL. This CDR3 is built from 15 residues. The CDR3 sequence is CTSSQERGRDNEQFF. The CDR3 DNA reads as TGCACCAGCAGCCAAGAACGAGGTAGGGACAATGAGCAGTTCTTC.